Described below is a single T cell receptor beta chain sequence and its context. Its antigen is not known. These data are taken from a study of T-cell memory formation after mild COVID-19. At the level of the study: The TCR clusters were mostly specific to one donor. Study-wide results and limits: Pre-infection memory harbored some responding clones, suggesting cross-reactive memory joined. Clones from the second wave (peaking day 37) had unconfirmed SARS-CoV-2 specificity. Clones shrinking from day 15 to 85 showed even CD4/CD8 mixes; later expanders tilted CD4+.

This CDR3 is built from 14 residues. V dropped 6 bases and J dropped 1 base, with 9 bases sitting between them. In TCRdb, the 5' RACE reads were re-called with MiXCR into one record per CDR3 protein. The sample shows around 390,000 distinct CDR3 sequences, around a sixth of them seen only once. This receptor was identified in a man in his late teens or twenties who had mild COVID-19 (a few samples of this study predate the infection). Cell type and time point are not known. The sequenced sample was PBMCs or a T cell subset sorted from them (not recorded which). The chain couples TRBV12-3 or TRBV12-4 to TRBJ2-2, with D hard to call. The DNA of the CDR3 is TGTGCCAGCAGCTTTCTGAAGAACACCGGGGAGCTGTTTTTT. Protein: CASSFLKNTGELFF.